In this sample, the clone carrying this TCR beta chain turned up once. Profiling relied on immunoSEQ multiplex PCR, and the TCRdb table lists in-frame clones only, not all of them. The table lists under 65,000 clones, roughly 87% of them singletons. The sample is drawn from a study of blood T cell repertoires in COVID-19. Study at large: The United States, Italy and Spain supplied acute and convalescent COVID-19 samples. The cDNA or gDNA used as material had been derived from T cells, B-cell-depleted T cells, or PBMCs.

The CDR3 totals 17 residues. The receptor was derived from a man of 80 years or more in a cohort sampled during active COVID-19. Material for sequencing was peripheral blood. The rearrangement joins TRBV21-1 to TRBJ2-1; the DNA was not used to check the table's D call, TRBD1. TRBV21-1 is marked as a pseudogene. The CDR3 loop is CASSKGAQGSSYNEQFF. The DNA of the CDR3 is TGTGCCAGCAGCAAAGGGGCCCAGGGAAGCTCCTACAATGAGCAGTTCTTC.